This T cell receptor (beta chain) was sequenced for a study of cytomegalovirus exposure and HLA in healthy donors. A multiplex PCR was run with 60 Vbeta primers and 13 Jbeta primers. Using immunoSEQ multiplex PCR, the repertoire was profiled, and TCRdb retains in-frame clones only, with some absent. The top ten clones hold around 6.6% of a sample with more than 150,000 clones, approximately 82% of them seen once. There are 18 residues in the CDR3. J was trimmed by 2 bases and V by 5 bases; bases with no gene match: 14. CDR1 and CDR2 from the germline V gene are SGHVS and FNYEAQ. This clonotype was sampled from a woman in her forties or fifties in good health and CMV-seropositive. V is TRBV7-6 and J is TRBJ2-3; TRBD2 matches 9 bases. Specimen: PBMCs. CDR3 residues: CASSEGLAPALTTDTQYF. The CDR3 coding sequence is TGTGCCAGCAGCGAGGGACTAGCTCCCGCCCTAACCACAGATACGCAGTATTTT. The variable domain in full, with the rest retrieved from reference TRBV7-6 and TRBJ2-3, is GAGVSQSPRYKVTKRGQDVALRCDPISGHVSLYWYRQALGQGPEFLTYFNYEAQQDKSGLPNDRFSAERPEGSISTLTIQRTEQRDSAMYRCASSEGLAPALTTDTQYFGPGTRLTVL.